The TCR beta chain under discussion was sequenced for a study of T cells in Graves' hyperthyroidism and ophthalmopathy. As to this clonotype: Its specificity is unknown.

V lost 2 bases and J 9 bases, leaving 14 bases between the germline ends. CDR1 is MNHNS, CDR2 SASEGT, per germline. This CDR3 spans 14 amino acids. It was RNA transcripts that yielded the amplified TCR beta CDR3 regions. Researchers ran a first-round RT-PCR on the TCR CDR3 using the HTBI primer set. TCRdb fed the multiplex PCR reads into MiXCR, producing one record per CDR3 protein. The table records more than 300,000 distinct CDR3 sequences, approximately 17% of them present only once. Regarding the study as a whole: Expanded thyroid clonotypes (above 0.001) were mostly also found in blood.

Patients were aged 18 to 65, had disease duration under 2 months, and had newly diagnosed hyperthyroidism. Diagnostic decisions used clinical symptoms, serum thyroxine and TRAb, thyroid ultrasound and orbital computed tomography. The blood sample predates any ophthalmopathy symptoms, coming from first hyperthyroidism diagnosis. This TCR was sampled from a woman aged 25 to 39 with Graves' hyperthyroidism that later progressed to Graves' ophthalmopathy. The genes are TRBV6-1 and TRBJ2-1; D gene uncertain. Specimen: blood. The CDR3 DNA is TGTGCCAGCAGTGAAAATGTGGTTAGTAGTGAGCAGTTCTTC. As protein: CASSENVVSSEQFF.